The following is a TCR beta chain sequence with its context. What it binds is unknown. The repertoire was sequenced with immunoSEQ multiplex PCR; TCRdb's copy has only in-frame clones and lacks some. The data contain 900,000 to 1,200,000 clones, roughly 74% of them seen just once; the ten biggest clones take up 0.55% to 0.7%. The entry originates in a study of shared clonotypes between healthy human individuals. Regarding the study as a whole: Non-shared clonotypes had lower generation probabilities than those shared by all four donors.

CDR1 and CDR2 (germline): SGDLS, YYNGEE. V shed 4 bases and J 5 bases; nucleotides not matched to a gene: 11. The CDR3 covers 16 residues. The receptor was isolated from a man aged 18 to 29 in good health. Some clones in this sample may be carry-over from other donors' samples. The V gene is TRBV9, the J gene TRBJ2-3, with 9 bases aligning to TRBD2. Source material: memory CD4+ T cells from PBMCs. The sample's subset: CD45RA-negative fraction. The CDR3 DNA follows: TGTGCCAGCAGCCCCCGGTTAGCGGGAGTTGGAGATACGCAGTATTTT. Amino acid sequence: CASSPRLAGVGDTQYF. The full variable domain, rest sourced from reference TRBV9 and TRBJ2-3, is DSGVTQTPKHLITATGQRVTLRCSPRSGDLSVYWYQQSLDQGLQFLIQYYNGEERAKGNILERFSAQQFPDLHSELNLSSLELGDSALYFCASSPRLAGVGDTQYFGPGTRLTVL.